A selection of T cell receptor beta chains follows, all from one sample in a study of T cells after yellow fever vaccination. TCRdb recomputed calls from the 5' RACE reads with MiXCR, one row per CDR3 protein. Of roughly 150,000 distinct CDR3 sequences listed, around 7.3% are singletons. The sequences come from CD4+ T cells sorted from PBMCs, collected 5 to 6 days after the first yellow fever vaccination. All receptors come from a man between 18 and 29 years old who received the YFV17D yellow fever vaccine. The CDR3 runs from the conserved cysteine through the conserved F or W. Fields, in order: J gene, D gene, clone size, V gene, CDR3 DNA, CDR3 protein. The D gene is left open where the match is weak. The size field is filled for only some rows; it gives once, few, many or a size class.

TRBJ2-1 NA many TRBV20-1 TGCAGTGCTAGAGCTCGGACAGCGAGCTCCTACAATGAGCAGTTCTTC CSARARTASSYNEQFF
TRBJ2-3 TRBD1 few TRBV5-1 TGCGCCAGCAGCCCACAGGGGGCGGGCACAGATACGCAGTATTTT CASSPQGAGTDTQYF
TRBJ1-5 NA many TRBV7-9 TGTGCCAGCAGCCCTCGAGGGGGAGGTCAGCCCCAGCATTTT CASSPRGGGQPQHF
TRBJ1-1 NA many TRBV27 TGTGCCAGCAGTTCTTACGGGAACACTGAAGCTTTCTTT CASSSYGNTEAFF
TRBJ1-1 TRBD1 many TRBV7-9 TGTGCCAGCAGCTTGGGACAGGGGCTCTTGGCAGCTTTCTTT CASSLGQGLLAAFF
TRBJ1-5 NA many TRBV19 TGTGCCAGCGCGGAGGGTGGAAGACAGCCCCAGCATTTT CASAEGGRQPQHF
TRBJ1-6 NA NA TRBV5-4 TGTGCCAGCAGCGTGGACTGGAACAATTCACCCCTCCACTTT CASSVDWNNSPLHF
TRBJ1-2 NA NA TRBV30 TGTGCCTGGAGTTGGCTGATAAACTATGGCTACACCTTC CAWSWLINYGYTF
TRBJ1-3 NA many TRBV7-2 TGTGCCAGCAGCGACCAGGGGTATGGAAACACCATATATTTT CASSDQGYGNTIYF
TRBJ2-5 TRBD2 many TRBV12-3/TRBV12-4 TGTGCCAGCAGTTTAGGTAGCGGGGTTGAGACCCAGTACTTC CASSLGSGVETQYF
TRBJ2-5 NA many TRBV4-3 TGCGCCAGCAGTTTCGGAGGCAGAACACAAGAGACCCAGTACTTC CASSFGGRTQETQYF
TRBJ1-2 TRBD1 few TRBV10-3 TGTGCCATCACCGAGCAGACAGGGATCAACTATGGCTACACCTTC CAITEQTGINYGYTF
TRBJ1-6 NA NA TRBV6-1 TGTGCCAGCAGGGAGACAGGCCGGTTAGCGTATAATTCACCCCTCCACTTT CASRETGRLAYNSPLHF
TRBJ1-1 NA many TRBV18 TGTGCCAGCTCTTTCCAGGCTCGGGCTGAAGCTTTCTTT CASSFQARAEAFF
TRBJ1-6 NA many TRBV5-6 TGTGCCAGCAGCTTATCGCAGGGCCCTAATTCACCCCTCCACTTT CASSLSQGPNSPLHF
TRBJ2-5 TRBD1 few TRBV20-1 TGCAGTGCTACGACAGGGTCGAACTACCAAGAGACCCAGTACTTC CSATTGSNYQETQYF
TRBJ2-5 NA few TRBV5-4 TGTGCCAGCAGCCGCAAAGGGCGTGGGGGCCAAGAGACCCAGTACTTC CASSRKGRGGQETQYF
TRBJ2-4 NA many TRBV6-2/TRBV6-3 TGTGCCAGCAGTTCCCACCTCGCCGGGACGGCAAACATTCAGTACTTC CASSSHLAGTANIQYF
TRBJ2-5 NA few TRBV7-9 TGTGCCAGCAGCCGGAGGGCGCTGAAAGAGACCCAGTACTTC CASSRRALKETQYF
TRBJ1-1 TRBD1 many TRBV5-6 TGTGCCAGCAGAGAAACAGGGGATGCCACTGAAGCTTTCTTT CASRETGDATEAFF
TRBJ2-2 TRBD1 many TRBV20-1 TGCAGTGCTACCCGACAGGGTTGGGGCACCGGGGAGCTGTTTTTT CSATRQGWGTGELFF
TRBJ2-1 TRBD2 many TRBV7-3 TGTGCCAGCAGGTCCCCGGGGGGGGTCTACAATGAGCAGTTCTTC CASRSPGGVYNEQFF
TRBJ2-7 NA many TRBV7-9 TGTGCCAGCAGCTTACCCCCGGGACACCCCTCCTACGAGCAGTACTTC CASSLPPGHPSYEQYF
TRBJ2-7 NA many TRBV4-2 TGTGCCAGCAGCCAAGCGGCGGGACAGTCCTACGAGCAGTACTTC CASSQAAGQSYEQYF
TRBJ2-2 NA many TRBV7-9 TGTGCCAGCAGCTTAGGACTCCCGAACAACACCGGGGAGCTGTTTTTT CASSLGLPNNTGELFF
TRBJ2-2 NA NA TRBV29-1 TGCAGCGTCCGTTGGGGGTCGGACACCGGGGAGCTGTTTTTT CSVRWGSDTGELFF
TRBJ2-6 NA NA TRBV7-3 TGTGCCAGCAGCTTAATGTTTGCTGGGGCCAACGTCCTGACTTTC CASSLMFAGANVLTF
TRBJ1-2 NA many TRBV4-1 TGCGCCAGCAGCCAAGATGGGCTGCGGGACTATGGCTACACCTTC CASSQDGLRDYGYTF
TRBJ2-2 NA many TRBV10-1 TGCGCCAGCTTCGACAGGTTTTTAGTGGTCGGGGAGCTGTTTTTT CASFDRFLVVGELFF
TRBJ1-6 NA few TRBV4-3 TGCGCCAGCAGCCAGGGGAGTGGAGGGTATAATTCACCCCTCCACTTT CASSQGSGGYNSPLHF
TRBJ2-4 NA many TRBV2 TGTGCCAGCAGTGAAGGGAGGGCCAAAAACATTCAGTACTTC CASSEGRAKNIQYF
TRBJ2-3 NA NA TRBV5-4 TGTGCCAGCAGCCGTTCCTATAGCACAGATACGCAGTATTTT CASSRSYSTDTQYF
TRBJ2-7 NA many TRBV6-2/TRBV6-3 TGTGCCAGCAGTTACGTGACCTACGAGCAGTACTTC CASSYVTYEQYF
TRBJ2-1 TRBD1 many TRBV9 TGTGCCAGCAGCGAAGCCTCCGGACAGGGTGAATACAATGAGCAGTTCTTC CASSEASGQGEYNEQFF
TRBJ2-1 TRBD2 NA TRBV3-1 TGTGCCAGCAGCCAAGATGTGAGCGGGGGGGCGTTCTTC CASSQDVSGGAFF
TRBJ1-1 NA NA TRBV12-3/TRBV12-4 TGTGCCAGCAGTCCGTGGAAGGGGATGATCACTGAAGCTTTCTTT CASSPWKGMITEAFF
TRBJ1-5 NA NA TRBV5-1 TGCGCCAGCAGCTTATCCTCCAGTGAGAATCAGCCCCAGCATTTT CASSLSSSENQPQHF
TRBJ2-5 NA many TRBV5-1 TGCGCCAGCAGCCCCGGGTCGGCAGAGACCCAGTACTTC CASSPGSAETQYF
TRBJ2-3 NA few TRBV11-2 TGTGCCAGCAGCTTAGTTGGGGCCGGCACAGATACGCAGTATTTT CASSLVGAGTDTQYF
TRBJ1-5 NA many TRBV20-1 TGCAGTTGGGTCCGCGAAGGCAATCAGCCCCAGCATTTT CSWVREGNQPQHF
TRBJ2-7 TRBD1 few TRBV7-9 TGTGCCAGCAGCTTCCGGACAGGGGACCACGAGCAGTACTTC CASSFRTGDHEQYF
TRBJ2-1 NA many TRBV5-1 TGCGCCAGCAGCTTGGGGGGGAGATCCTACAATGAGCAGTTCTTC CASSLGGRSYNEQFF
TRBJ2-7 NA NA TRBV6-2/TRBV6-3 TGTGCCAGCAGCGATCAAGGGATAAGTGGGCAGTACTTC CASSDQGISGQYF
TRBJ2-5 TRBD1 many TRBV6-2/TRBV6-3 TGTGCCAGCAGCCTCGACAGGGTGCGAGAGACCCAGTACTTC CASSLDRVRETQYF
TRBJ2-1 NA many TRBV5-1 TGCGCCAGCAGCTTGGCCCTGGGGATTGAGCAGTTCTTC CASSLALGIEQFF
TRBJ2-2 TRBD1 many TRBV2 TGTGCCAGCAGCCAGCACAGGGGCTCGGACACCGGGGAGCTGTTTTTT CASSQHRGSDTGELFF